This TCR beta chain derives from a study of post-analysis software for immune sequencing data. Study as a whole: There were relapsing-remitting, secondary progressive and progressive-relapsing multiple sclerosis among the disease courses included. Study-wide points: Patients with multiple sclerosis recorded significantly lower normalized Chao1 diversity than controls, the study found. TRBV segments more frequent in patients than in controls numbered five and included TRBV5-6, TRBV5-1 and TRBV20-1. Co-batched samples clustered tightly together by F measure.

Every TCR beta cDNA library bore unique molecular identifiers. T cells numbering roughly 1 to 10 million yielded roughly 0.5 million cDNA molecules. TCRdb itself ran the PCR reads through MiXCR, one entry per CDR3 protein. The sample lists over 700,000 distinct CDR3 sequences; approximately 30% were seen once. This clonotype was seen repeatedly, ten times or more. What it recognizes is unknown. CDR3 length: 11 amino acids. Per the germline V gene, CDR1 is SQVTM and CDR2 is ANQGSEA. Specimen: blood. This TCR was recovered from a girl between 5 and 17 years old with multiple sclerosis. This rearrangement joins TRBV29-1 to TRBJ2-1, with D hard to call. The CDR3 nucleotides read TGCACCTACAGCCTTTACAATGAGCAGTTCTTC. This translates into CTYSLYNEQFF.